This record covers a single T cell receptor beta chain. Per the study methods: Nucleated cell counts were estimated from reference gene primer amplification. TCRdb's table, derived via immunoSEQ multiplex PCR, lists solely in-frame clones and lacks some. V, J and clone size are taken as reported in that table, and D and trimming were inferred from the DNA itself. The sample has about 26,000 clones; 85% to 90% are singletons. J was trimmed by 1 base and V by 4 bases; bases with no gene match: 4. The CDR3 runs to 15 residues. Germline values: CDR1 LNHDA, CDR2 SQIVND (reference sequence). The data are from a study of blood T cell repertoires in COVID-19. Study information: Whether acute or convalescent, the COVID-19 samples came from the United States, Italy and Spain. From T cells, B-cell-depleted T cells, or PBMCs came the material, which was cDNA or gDNA.

Sequenced sample: peripheral blood. This clonotype was obtained from a man between 65 and 79 years old with active COVID-19. The chain couples TRBV19 to TRBJ2-3, with 8 nucleotides matching TRBD2. This CDR3 is CASSRRGGGTDTQYF. CDR3 bases: TGTGCCAGTAGTAGACGGGGGGGAGGCACAGATACGCAGTATTTT. Full variable domain (missing parts from reference TRBV19 and TRBJ2-3): DGGITQSPKYLFRKEGQNVTLSCEQNLNHDAMYWYRQDPGQGLRLIYYSQIVNDFQKGDIAEGYSVSREKKESFPLTVTSAQKNPTAFYLCASSRRGGGTDTQYFGPGTRLTVL.